This T cell receptor (beta chain) was documented in a study of blood T cell repertoires in COVID-19 (dated by TCRdb to the early 2020s). Context from the whole study: Collaborator samples came from the United States, Italy and Spain and covered acute and convalescent phases of COVID-19. The prospective study material was composed of cDNA or gDNA derived from T cells, B-cell-depleted T cells, or PBMCs. Deeply sampled blood TCRbeta repertoires from subjects exposed to, actively infected with, or recovered from COVID-19 were included in the dataset. The repertoires were made available in a free public database intended to serve as a resource for research on the immune response to SARS-CoV-2. Samples were obtained from the ongoing ImmuneRACE study (first 160 participants) and from over 1,000 subjects provided by 6 global collaborators. A de-identified subject ID, COVID-19 status, age in years and sex were almost always included in the sample metadata. HLA class I and class II types, where available, came from metadata supplied by the sample provider rather than from assay-based typing.

One collaborating source in Seattle enrolled patients while the patients were actively infected and followed the patients over time throughout the course of disease. Each collaborating institution followed its own protocols to collect whole blood in K2EDTA tubes. For TCRbeta analysis, collaborators shipped samples as frozen whole blood, isolated PBMCs, or DNA extracted from either of those sample types. Comment on this clone: Its antigen remains unidentified. No qualities accompany the bases; no much larger clone lies one base away.

Via the germline V gene, CDR1 is MNHNS and CDR2 SASEGT. The CDR3 runs 15 residues from the cysteine to the phenylalanine. Only the CDR3 DNA is retained, 45 bases long and in frame from the first base. V sheds 2 bases and J sheds 6 bases, leaving 17 bases between their ends. The immunoSEQ Assay, a bias-controlled multiplex PCR, was used to amplify TCRbeta CDR3 regions from genomic DNA. On the study's bioinformatics: The number of nucleated cells in each sample was estimated from the amplification of reference gene primers within the assay. To quantify the absolute abundance of each unique TCRbeta CDR3 rearrangement, sequence reads were collapsed and filtered. For each sample, productive Simpson clonality was calculated as the square root of Simpson's diversity index across productive rearrangements. TCRdb mirrors the immuneACCESS table, restricted to in-frame sequences. Some clones are absent from its copies; in checked studies, under half trace to an unresolved V gene, and the reason for the others is unknown. V and J calls and clone size are given by that table; D and trimming were obtained from the DNA. The sample data list under 250,000 clones, and around 90% of these were observed just once. Clones ranked in the top ten supply roughly 0.8% of the sample.

Paper-wide results and their limitations: Clinical and demographic metadata were provided uncurated, with the amount varying by source and participant.

The sequence was obtained from a man aged 25 to 40 with COVID-19, enrolled during active disease. The sequenced sample consisted of peripheral blood. Here the chain combines TRBV6-1 and TRBJ2-7, and possibly TRBD2, on 6 matching bases. DNA sequence: TGTGCCAGCAGTGAACAGGCGGCAGGGCGGGGCGAGCAGTACTTC. Translated, this is CASSEQAAGRGEQYF.